The subject of this entry is one T cell receptor (beta chain). Its antigen remains unidentified. This sample was taken from a study of CD8 T cells in Susac syndrome. Study conclusions and caveats: As acknowledged by the study, its TCR sequencing and HLA analysis included a relatively small number of individuals.

The multiple sclerosis controls, all treatment-naive patients, had relapsing-remitting disease that was stable or active. Negative isolation was applied to CD8+ and CD4+ T cells, and FACS enrichment was applied to TEMRA cells. Random hexamers were used to reverse transcribe 0.5 to 1 ug of RNA. The TCR beta CDR3 was amplified by immunoSEQ multiplex PCR across 54 Vbeta, 13 Jbeta. TCRdb re-derived calls from the immunoSEQ multiplex PCR reads in MiXCR, one entry per CDR3 protein. The table shows some 450,000 distinct CDR3 sequences, with approximately 85% occurring only once. The CDR3 length is 14 residues. Deletions cut 3 bases from V and 0 bases from J, with 7 bases between. Germline CDR1 is SGDLS and CDR2 is YYNGEE.

Sequencing used CD8+ T cells from PBMCs. The TCR comes from a human donor with multiple sclerosis. J is TRBJ1-3 and V is TRBV9; D is uncertain. The CDR3 nucleotides are TGTGCCAGCAGCGGGCAGAGCTCTGGAAACACCATATATTTT. It is translated as CASSGQSSGNTIYF.